This TCR beta chain appears in the sequencing data of a study of blood T cell repertoires in COVID-19. Study-wide context: The United States, Italy and Spain provided the acute and convalescent COVID-19 samples. In each case, the material was cDNA or gDNA derived from T cells, B-cell-depleted T cells, or PBMCs.

As originally analysed: By means of reference gene primer amplification, nucleated cell counts were estimated. Clones were read by immunoSEQ multiplex PCR, and TCRdb kept only the in-frame ones, dropping some. The V and J calls and the clone size are those of that table, but D and trimming were determined from the DNA. Among a few hundred thousand clones listed, 85% were seen once. This clone has a single count. The V gene lost 7 bases and the J gene lost 4 bases, with 14 bases spanning the gap. Germline V gene data show CDR1 as MNHEY and CDR2 as SVGAGI. This CDR3 is 15 amino acids long. This receptor was identified in a woman in her late teens or twenties with acute or convalescent COVID-19. Sequencing was carried out using peripheral blood. This rearrangement joins TRBV6-5 to TRBJ1-6, with D possibly TRBD1 on 6 matching bases. CDR3 sequence (DNA): TGTGCCAGCATGGCTAAGGACAGTTATAATTCACCCCTCCACTTT. Residues: CASMAKDSYNSPLHF.